Here is one T cell receptor beta chain with its context. This entry belongs to a study of blood T cell repertoires in COVID-19. As originally analysed: The authors estimated nucleated cell counts from reference gene primer amplification. Sequencing was performed with immunoSEQ multiplex PCR; in TCRdb, only in-frame clones are kept and a portion is missing. That table gives V, J and clone size, and the DNA gave D and trimming. The repertoire holds hundreds of thousands of clones, with around four fifths as singletons. This CDR3 is 16 amino acids long. Germline CDR1 is SGHAT and CDR2 is FQNNGV. The V gene lost 2 bases and the J gene lost 7 bases, with 15 bases spanning the gap. Participant ages covered roughly 18 to 89 years across 25 or so US areas.

The material sequenced was PBMCs or T cells enriched from blood (not recorded which). The receptor was isolated from a woman aged 45-60 years who had been exposed to COVID-19. The rearrangement links TRBV11-2 to TRBJ1-6, with D maybe TRBD1 (5 bases). The CDR3 reads CASSLSAGRGNSPLHF. DNA of the CDR3: TGTGCCAGCAGCTTATCTGCGGGACGGGGAAATTCACCCCTCCACTTT.